The 11 T cell receptor beta chains below come from one sample, sequenced in a study of Ad26.COV2.S vaccination and SARS-CoV-2 variants (dated by TCRdb to about 2021). Library creation used the immunoSEQ multiplex PCR assay. TCRdb obtained this table from immuneACCESS and retained in-frame rearrangements with V and J assigned. These tables miss some clones; where compared with another copy, unresolved V genes account for less than half of the shortfall, and the remainder is unexplained. Present in this sample are under 550,000 clones, 80% to 95% of which were seen just once. The ten largest clones take up about 12% of the sample. This specimen's treatment or condition label, interpreted: around 19 received Ad26.COV2.S at low or high dose, single or two shots; roughly five received placebo; per-sample allocation not given. Repertoires of vaccine and placebo recipients were sequenced from samples collected on day 63 after the first injection.

Sequenced here: peripheral blood, sampled in a trial of Ad26.COV2.S vaccine versus placebo. The receptors here all came from a person aged 18-65 years who received the Ad26.COV2.S COVID-19 vaccine or a placebo.

The chain links TRBV12-3 or TRBV12-4 to TRBJ2-7; no clear D. V lost 1 base and J lost 3, with 7 bases in between. CDR3 size: 13 residues. The CDR3 DNA reads TGTGCCAGCAGTTTAGAATTCAGCTACGAGCAGTACTTC. Protein: CASSLEFSYEQYF.

This clone was observed once. This chain uses TRBV7-8 with TRBJ2-7; 8 nucleotides line up with TRBD1. There are 15 residues in the CDR3. In germline, CDR1 is SGHVS, CDR2 FQNEAQ. V lost 3 bases and J lost 4; bases outside the gene matches: 8. CDR3 amino acids: CASSFPGQAGYEQYF. The CDR3 DNA follows: TGTGCCAGCAGCTTTCCGGGACAGGCGGGATACGAGCAGTACTTC.

The rearrangement uses TRBV7-2 and TRBJ1-3; D call uncertain. CDR1 and CDR2 (germline): SGHTA, FQGNSA. The CDR3 is 16 residues long. The V and J ends lost 4 bases and 4 bases respectively, with 17 bases between them. CDR3 coding DNA: TGTGCCAGCAGCTCCCTTACCCTCGGGCGAGGAAACACCATATATTTT. Translating it yields CASSSLTLGRGNTIYF.

On this clone itself: The sample holds other DNA sequences that translate to the same CDR3. The chain combines TRBV7-2 with TRBJ2-5; 13 bases map to TRBD2. Germline V CDR1 and CDR2: SGHTA, FQGNSA. V trimming: 5 bases; J trimming: 5 bases; junction bases outside the gene matches: 8. The CDR3 covers 16 residues. CDR3 sequence: CASSKRTSGRGETQYF. The CDR3 nucleotides read TGTGCCAGCAGCAAAAGGACTAGCGGGAGAGGGGAGACCCAGTACTTC.

Only a few counts were recorded for this clone. The chain has TRBV6-2 or TRBV6-3 and TRBJ2-7; maybe TRBD1 (6 bases). Germline CDR1 reads MNHEY; CDR2 reads SVGEGT. The V end was cut by 5 bases, the J end by 0 bases, with 11 bases between. This CDR3 comprises 14 residues. The CDR3 nucleotides read TGTGCCAGCAGTCCCGGGACAAACTCCTACGAGCAGTACTTC. Translation gives CASSPGTNSYEQYF.

The chain couples TRBV5-5 to TRBJ1-5; 10 bases are a match to TRBD1. The CDR3 totals 17 residues. From germline, CDR1 is SGHKS and CDR2 YYEKEE (reference sequence). The J segment lost 2 bases and the V segment lost 2 bases, leaving 7 bases of the junction unmatched. The CDR3 bases are TGTGCCAGCAGCTTTACCGGGACAGGGGTCGGCAATCAGCCCCAGCATTTT. Translated: CASSFTGTGVGNQPQHF.

V usage is TRBV5-1 and J usage is TRBJ2-7; D could derive from TRBD1 or TRBD2 (6 bases each). The CDR3 is made up of 15 amino acids. The ends were cut back, 4 bases at V and 3 bases at J, with 17 bases in the middle. The germline CDR1 and CDR2 sequences are SGHRS and YFSETQ. CDR3 protein: CASSATGFGGYEQYF. CDR3 sequence (DNA): TGCGCCAGCAGCGCTACAGGGTTCGGGGGCTACGAGCAGTACTTC.

The chain carries TRBV30 and TRBJ2-3; D unresolved. Trimming took off 0 bases at V and 2 bases at J, with 15 bases between the two ends. Germline-derived CDR1 and CDR2 are GTSNPN and SVGIG (reference sequence). The CDR3 is 16 residues long. As DNA, the CDR3 is TGTGCCTGGAGTGTAAGCTCCAGCCGATTCACAGATACGCAGTATTTT. It translates to CAWSVSSSRFTDTQYF. The full variable domain, in which reference TRBV30 and TRBJ2-3 provide the parts outside the CDR3, is SQTIHQWPATLVQPVGSPLSLECTVEGTSNPNLYWYRQAAGRGLQLLFYSVGIGQISSEVPQNLSASRPQDRQFILSSKKLLLSDSGFYLCAWSVSSSRFTDTQYFGPGTRLTVL.

The rearrangement joins TRBV3-1 (or the pseudogene TRBV3-2) to TRBJ2-1; 8 bases fit TRBD2. Per the germline V gene, CDR1 is LGHDT and CDR2 is YNNKEL (reference sequence). Trimming took 4 bases from V and 4 from J; bases not matched to a gene: 6. This CDR3 has 15 residues. CDR3 residues: CASSLGLAWYNEQFF. Written as DNA, the CDR3 is TGTGCCAGCAGCCTCGGACTAGCCTGGTACAATGAGCAGTTCTTC.

The chain has TRBV6-5 and TRBJ2-3; 8 bases align to TRBD2. Per germline, CDR1 MNHEY and CDR2 SVGAGI. The CDR3 is 15 amino acids. Trimming at V came to 4 bases and at J to 6 bases, leaving 9 bases not matched to a gene. The CDR3 is CASSSLAGGSDTQYF. In DNA form, the CDR3 reads TGTGCCAGCAGTTCCTTGGCGGGAGGATCGGATACGCAGTATTTT.

As to this clone: A read error may account for a junction end that differs from germline. The chain combines TRBV7-7 with TRBJ1-1, with no clear D. Germline loops: CDR1 SSHAT, CDR2 FNYEAQ (reference sequence). The CDR3 length is 13 residues. The CDR3 DNA follows: TGTGCTAGCAGCTTGAACGGGAACACTGAAGCTTTCTTT. Translating it yields CASSLNGNTEAFF.